The present entry profiles one T cell receptor (beta chain) with its context. Its cognate antigen has yet to be identified. It has no much larger one-base neighbor in the sample; base qualities were not kept. The entry originates in a study of T-cell memory formation after mild COVID-19 (dated by TCRdb to the early 2020s). Some background on the complete study: TCR sequence clusters from the two donors were largely donor specific. Two young, previously healthy adult volunteers, one female and one male, were included in the cohort. In two donors, T-cell clones that expanded and contracted after mild COVID-19 were followed by sequencing TCRalpha and TCRbeta repertoires longitudinally.

Results and caveats for the whole study, not just this receptor: Clones that contracted from day 15 to 85 showed balanced CD4/CD8 phenotypes, whereas a second wave of clones that expanded from day 15 to 37 leaned towards CD4+. Contracting CD4+ clones appeared mostly in the CM and EM memory subsets, whereas CD8+ clones were enriched in EMRA. SARS-CoV-2 specificity of the second-wave clones peaking on day 37 was not confirmed. Only two mild cases were covered by the study, and larger cohorts that include severe cases with pre-infection samples were considered necessary. Some responding clones were found in pre-infection memory, which suggests that pre-existing cross-reactive memory T cells took part in the SARS-CoV-2 response.

The sequencing machine was an Illumina NovaSeq 6000. TCRalpha and TCRbeta cDNA libraries were constructed by 5'RACE with constant-segment primers, with sample barcodes and unique molecular identifiers being introduced. RNA was extracted from every sample with Trizol reagent. The libraries were amplified in two PCR steps, and the second step added a second sample barcode and Illumina TruSeq adapters. The libraries were sequenced on an Illumina NovaSeq using 2 x 150 bp paired-end reads. Per the source publication's procedure: Reads were demultiplexed and collapsed into UMI-guided consensus sequences with migec v1.2.7. With mixcr v2.1.11, UMI consensuses were aligned to TRA and TRB V and J templates and assembled into clonotypes. Clonotypes were classified as expanded or contracted when called significant by both edgeR and NoisET, with noise models trained on biological replicates. For edgeR calls, the thresholds were a false discovery rate-adjusted p below 0.01 and a log2 fold-change of 1. As an exploratory analysis of dynamics, max-normalized trajectories of the 1000 most abundant clonotypes were examined by PCA with hierarchical clustering. Separately sequenced CD4+ and CD8+ repertoires were used to assign the CD4 or CD8 phenotype of responding clones. Using fastp trimming at Q25 and MiXCR clonotype assembly, TCRdb reanalyzed the public sequencing data and kept in-frame beta chains. Each entry is one CDR3 protein sequence, shown with its most common DNA and genes. TCRdb's processing, not the study's, gives the V and J calls here. This sample has approximately 560,000 distinct CDR3 sequences in its table, and approximately 15% of those were observed once. The ten top clones hold roughly 7.7% of the sample.

PBMCs were isolated by Ficoll-Paque density gradient centrifugation. The CDR3, cysteine through phenylalanine, is 14 amino acids long. Only the CDR3 DNA stays, 42 bases, in frame from base 1. V is shortened by 5 bases, J by 6 bases, and the region joining them spans 16 bases. Recombination joined TRBV12-3 or TRBV12-4 with TRBJ1-1, and the D gene may be TRBD1, 6 bases matching. The receptor comes from an adult woman who had mild COVID-19 (a few samples of this study predate the infection). The sample titles of this study are shuffled in the database, so cell type and time point are left out; the donor was told from shared clones. The sequenced sample was PBMCs or a T cell subset sorted from them (not recorded which). The nucleotides are TGTGCCAGCAGTCCCGTATACAGGGCCCCTGAAGCTTTCTTT. This is translated as CASSPVYRAPEAFF.